This TCR beta chain emerged from a study of beta chain features in type 1 diabetes (dated by TCRdb to 2016 to 2019). Background for the entire study: Patients and healthy donors did not differ in mean age, gender distribution, total cell number or subset yield. A total of roughly 100 million sorted cells were examined across all samples, and the number of cells per subset was strongly correlated with RNA yield. The study compared TCRB repertoires of sorted circulating CD4+ T cell subsets between recently diagnosed type 1 diabetes patients and matched healthy donors. Whereas all 30 or so donors provided naive and central memory subsets, regulatory and stem cell-like memory subsets were isolated from just 8 patients and roughly 8 healthy donors.

A single peripheral blood draw of 95 to 150 mL on average was collected from each donor into heparinised tubes. A BD FACSAria II was used to sort naive, central memory, regulatory and stem cell-like memory CD4+ T cells with a panel that included CD45RO, CCR7, CD25, CD127, CD95 and CD27. Every sorted population had a purity above 95%. PBMCs were isolated immediately by Lymphoprep density gradient centrifugation and stained directly without culture. So that batch effects would be minimized, each experiment stained and sorted samples in pairs, pairing one healthy donor with one patient. What the research found in general, with its limitations: Patients with type 1 diabetes made fewer insertions and deleted more nucleotides at VDJ recombination sites, implying thymic rearrangement abnormalities. Shorter templates might be favored by PCR, yet because patient and control samples were amplified and corrected together, any such skew would affect both groups equally. Because small numbers of individuals were included in the HLA sub-analyses, any influence of HLA type on TCRB rearrangement was left unresolved. Sequencing cDNA rather than genomic DNA could over-represent highly expressing activated cells, although activation and CD3 levels did not differ between groups. In all four CD4+ subsets, TCRB CDR3 length was moderately but significantly shorter in type 1 diabetes patients. Naive, central memory and regulatory TCRB repertoires appeared more similar among patients than among healthy donors.

This clone has more than one count but fewer than ten. Its antigen is not yet known. No base-level quality is on record; no much larger clone is a single base apart. The entire amount of isolated RNA was reverse transcribed using the High Capacity cDNA Reverse Transcription Kit, so the sequenced TCRB transcripts were expressed ones. Deep immunoSEQ sequencing was performed on naive, central memory and regulatory T cell samples, with an average of about 3.57 million total reads per sample. Sorted cells were lysed in RLT buffer and RNA was extracted with DNase-treated RNeasy Micro or Mini kits, depending on cell number. Each cell subset was processed separately to prevent cross-contamination, with patient and healthy donor samples processed together. TCRB sequences were amplified from cDNA with the immunoSEQ multiplex PCR, producing 87-bp fragments spanning the CDR3 region. Amplicons were sequenced on the Illumina HiSeq platform. For the original study's pipeline: Synthetic template baselines were used to correct PCR bias computationally, reads within Hamming distance 2 were collapsed, and singletons that could not be merged were discarded. Reads were aligned to IMGT to assign V, D and J genes, CDR3 length, and insertions or deletions at six rearrangement sites. Within each subset, clonotype counts were normalized to sorted cell number, and only after that were true diversity and Gini coefficients computed with the tcR R package. Repertoire sharing was quantified using the overlap coefficient calculated on TCRB nucleotide sequences. Out-of-frame TCRB sequences from naive cells were analyzed as a proxy for the pre-selection repertoire. TCRdb holds this immuneACCESS table with in-frame rearrangements only. Some clones are missing; in checked studies, unresolved V genes explain under half, and the rest has no known cause. Clonal size and the V and J genes are those of that table, whereas D and trimming came from the DNA. The sample table shows roughly 500,000 clones, and over 25% are seen once. The top ten clonotypes cover about 0.065% of the sample.

V drops 0 bases and J drops 7 bases, leaving 12 bases in between. From its cysteine to its phenylalanine, the CDR3 spans 14 amino acids. The sequence is cut down to CDR3 DNA, 42 bases in frame from base 1. CDR1 and CDR2 (LNHNV, YYDKDF) derive from the germline V gene (reference sequence). The receptor chain draws on TRBV15 and TRBJ1-2; the D segment cannot be called with confidence. The sequence derives from a man aged 18 to 29 in good health. Sequenced input: naive CD4+ T cells from blood. Reading the label with the study, this specimen's cell subset or site is: true naive CD4+ T cells. The nucleotide sequence is TGTGCCACCAGCAGAGATAGGGCTGGGTTTGGCTACACCTTC. This codes for CATSRDRAGFGYTF.